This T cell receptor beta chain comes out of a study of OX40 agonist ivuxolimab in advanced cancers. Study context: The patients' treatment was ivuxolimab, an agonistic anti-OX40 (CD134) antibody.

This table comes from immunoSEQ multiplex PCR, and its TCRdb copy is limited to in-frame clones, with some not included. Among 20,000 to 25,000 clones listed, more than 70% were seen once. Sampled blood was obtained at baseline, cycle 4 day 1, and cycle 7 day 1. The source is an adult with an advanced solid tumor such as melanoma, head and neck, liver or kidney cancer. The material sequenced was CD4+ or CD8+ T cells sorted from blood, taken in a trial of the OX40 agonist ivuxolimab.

The CDR3 protein is CASSGRVSPQHF. The CDR3 DNA is TGCGCCAGCAGCGGAAGGGTCTCTCCCCAGCATTTT. The chain links TRBV10-2 to TRBJ1-5; D remains unclear. CDR1 is WSHSY and CDR2 is SAAADI in the germline V gene. V was shortened by 6 bases and J by 10 bases, with 13 bases between the two germline ends. The CDR3 has 12 amino acids.